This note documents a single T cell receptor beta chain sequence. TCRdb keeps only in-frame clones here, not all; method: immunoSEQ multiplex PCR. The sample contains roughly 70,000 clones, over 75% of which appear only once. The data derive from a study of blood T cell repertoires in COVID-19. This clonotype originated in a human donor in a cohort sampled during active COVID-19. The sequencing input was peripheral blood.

The CDR3 loop is CASSQDRGHLEAFF. CDR3 DNA sequence: TGCGCCAGCAGCCAAGACAGGGGACACCTTGAAGCTTTCTTT. This chain links TRBV4-3 with TRBJ1-1, with TRBD1 as a possible D gene (6 bases). Germline V lookup: CDR1 LGHNA, CDR2 YSLEER. CDR3 length: 14 amino acids. V was cut by 0 bases and J by 7 bases, with 12 bases left in between.